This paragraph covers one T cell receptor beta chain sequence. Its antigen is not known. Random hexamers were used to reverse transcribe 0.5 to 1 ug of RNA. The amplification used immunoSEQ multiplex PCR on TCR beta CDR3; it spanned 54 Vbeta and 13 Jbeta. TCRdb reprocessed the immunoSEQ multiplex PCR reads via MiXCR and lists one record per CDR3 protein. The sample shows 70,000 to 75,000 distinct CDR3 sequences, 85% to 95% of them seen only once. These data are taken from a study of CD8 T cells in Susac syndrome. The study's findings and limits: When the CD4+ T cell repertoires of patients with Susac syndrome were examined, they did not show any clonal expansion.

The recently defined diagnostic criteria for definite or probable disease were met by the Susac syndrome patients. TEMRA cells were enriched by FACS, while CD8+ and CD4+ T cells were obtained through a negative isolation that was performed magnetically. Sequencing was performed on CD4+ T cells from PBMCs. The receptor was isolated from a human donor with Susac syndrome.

The CDR3 nucleotides read TGTGCCAGCAGTTCCTCGTACCAGGGGAACACTGAAGCTTTCTTT. The encoded protein is CASSSSYQGNTEAFF. The V gene is TRBV5-6, the J gene TRBJ1-1, with D possibly TRBD1 on 5 matching bases. Per the germline V gene, CDR1 is SGHDT and CDR2 is YYEEEE. Trimming cost V 5 bases and J 1 base, with 15 bases left between them. The CDR3 totals 15 residues. The full variable domain, completed using reference TRBV5-6 and TRBJ1-1, is DAGVTQSPTHLIKTRGQQVTLRCSPKSGHDTVSWYQQALGQGPQFIFQYYEEEERQRGNFPDRFSGHQFPNYSSELNVNALLLGDSALYLCASSSSYQGNTEAFFGQGTRLTVV.